Listed below are T cell receptor beta chains from one sample, sequenced in a study of blood T cell repertoires in COVID-19. The protocol was immunoSEQ multiplex PCR, while the TCRdb copy is restricted to in-frame clones and leaves out a portion. In the table there are more than 200,000 clones, around 90% of which are singletons. The sequencing sample was made of PBMCs or T cells enriched from blood (not recorded which). Source of these receptors: a woman in her late teens or twenties who had recovered from COVID-19. Each CDR3 is given with its conserved first and last residue. Each record gives: CDR3 length, V gene, J gene, D gene, clone size, CDR3 DNA, CDR3 protein. The D gene is left open where the match is weak. Only some rows state a clone size, as once, few, many or a class for expanded clones.

len: 16; v_gene: TRBV7-6; j_gene: TRBJ2-5; d_gene: TRBD2; abundance: -; CDR3nt: TGTGCCAGCAGCTTAGGCAGCGGGGGGTCCCAAGAGACCCAGTACTTC; CDR3aa: CASSLGSGGSQETQYF
len: 13; v_gene: TRBV4-2; j_gene: TRBJ1-2; d_gene: -; abundance: -; CDR3nt: TGTGCCAGCAGCCAAGGGGGCGAGTATGGCTACACCTTC; CDR3aa: CASSQGGEYGYTF
len: 16; v_gene: TRBV19; j_gene: TRBJ1-5; d_gene: TRBD1; abundance: -; CDR3nt: TGTGCCACCCTGAACCTCGGACAGGGGGGTAATCAGCCCCAGCATTTT; CDR3aa: CATLNLGQGGNQPQHF
len: 15; v_gene: TRBV19; j_gene: TRBJ1-1; d_gene: TRBD1; abundance: -; CDR3nt: TGTGCCAGTAACACCGGGACAGGGGAATACGCTGAAGCTTTCTTT; CDR3aa: CASNTGTGEYAEAFF
len: 13; v_gene: TRBV11-2; j_gene: TRBJ2-1; d_gene: -; abundance: -; CDR3nt: TGTGCCAGCAGCTTAGGAGCCCACAATGAGCAGTTCTTC; CDR3aa: CASSLGAHNEQFF
len: 15; v_gene: TRBV19; j_gene: TRBJ1-5; d_gene: -; abundance: -; CDR3nt: TGTGCCAGTAGATGGGTTGGAGGACGCTATCAGCCCCAGCATTTT; CDR3aa: CASRWVGGRYQPQHF
len: 16; v_gene: TRBV18; j_gene: TRBJ1-5; d_gene: -; abundance: -; CDR3nt: TGTGCCAGCTCGCCGTCAGGCGCCCGGGGTCACCAGCCCCAGCATTTT; CDR3aa: CASSPSGARGHQPQHF
len: 14; v_gene: TRBV2; j_gene: TRBJ2-7; d_gene: TRBD2; abundance: -; CDR3nt: TGTGCCAGCAGTGTTCTACTAGCGGGAGGGGAGCAGTACTTC; CDR3aa: CASSVLLAGGEQYF
len: 14; v_gene: TRBV14; j_gene: TRBJ1-2; d_gene: TRBD1; abundance: -; CDR3nt: TGTGCCAGCAGCCCACTACAGGGGGCCTATGGCTACACCTTC; CDR3aa: CASSPLQGAYGYTF
len: 16; v_gene: TRBV7-3; j_gene: TRBJ2-1; d_gene: -; abundance: -; CDR3nt: TGTGCCAGCAGCCCTCTAAATTCCATCTCCTACAATGAGCAGTTCTTC; CDR3aa: CASSPLNSISYNEQFF
len: 14; v_gene: TRBV2; j_gene: TRBJ1-2; d_gene: TRBD1; abundance: -; CDR3nt: TGTGCCAGCAGGATTAACAGGGGAGGTACTGGCTACACCTTC; CDR3aa: CASRINRGGTGYTF
len: 13; v_gene: TRBV14; j_gene: TRBJ2-7; d_gene: -; abundance: once; CDR3nt: TGTGCCAGCAGCCAAGGACAGTCCTACGAGCAGTACTTC; CDR3aa: CASSQGQSYEQYF
len: 14; v_gene: TRBV5-4; j_gene: TRBJ2-4; d_gene: TRBD2; abundance: -; CDR3nt: TGTGCCAGCAGCTCCGGGACTAGCGGGGGGGCCGAGTACTTC; CDR3aa: CASSSGTSGGAEYF
len: 13; v_gene: TRBV27; j_gene: TRBJ1-2; d_gene: -; abundance: once; CDR3nt: TGTGCCAGCAGTCCTTGGGCGGGCTATGGCTACACCTTC; CDR3aa: CASSPWAGYGYTF
len: 12; v_gene: TRBV7-2; j_gene: TRBJ2-5; d_gene: -; abundance: -; CDR3nt: TGTGCCAGCAGCGCCCGACTGGCATCGGCGTACTTC; CDR3aa: CASSARLASAYF
len: 13; v_gene: TRBV12-5; j_gene: TRBJ2-6; d_gene: -; abundance: once; CDR3nt: TGTGCTAGTGAGTTGGCCGGGGCCAACGTCCTGACTTTC; CDR3aa: CASELAGANVLTF
len: 15; v_gene: TRBV6-5; j_gene: TRBJ2-2; d_gene: TRBD2; abundance: -; CDR3nt: TGTGCCAGCACCGGGGGACTAGCGAACACCGGGGAGCTGTTTTTT; CDR3aa: CASTGGLANTGELFF
len: 14; v_gene: TRBV9; j_gene: TRBJ1-2; d_gene: -; abundance: -; CDR3nt: TGTGCCAGCAGCGTAGGCGTGGTTAGAGTGGGCTACACCTTC; CDR3aa: CASSVGVVRVGYTF
len: 14; v_gene: TRBV5-6; j_gene: TRBJ1-2; d_gene: TRBD1; abundance: -; CDR3nt: TGTGCCAGCAGCTTGTTGAATTGGGACAGGGTCTACACCTTC; CDR3aa: CASSLLNWDRVYTF
len: 14; v_gene: TRBV18; j_gene: TRBJ1-2; d_gene: -; abundance: -; CDR3nt: TGTGCCAGCTCACCACAGGGGTCTAACTATGGCTACACCTTC; CDR3aa: CASSPQGSNYGYTF
len: 13; v_gene: TRBV7-2; j_gene: TRBJ1-2; d_gene: -; abundance: -; CDR3nt: TGTGCCAGCAGCCGTGTCACGGACTATGGCTACACCTTC; CDR3aa: CASSRVTDYGYTF
len: 14; v_gene: TRBV7-8; j_gene: TRBJ1-2; d_gene: -; abundance: -; CDR3nt: TGTGCCAGCAGCCCAGGAGGGGGAGGGTATGGCTACACCTTC; CDR3aa: CASSPGGGGYGYTF
len: 17; v_gene: TRBV10-3; j_gene: TRBJ2-7; d_gene: -; abundance: -; CDR3nt: TGTGCCATCAGTGAGTCGGTAGGGGAACCCCGAGGCCCCGAGCAGTACTTC; CDR3aa: CAISESVGEPRGPEQYF
len: 14; v_gene: TRBV5-1; j_gene: TRBJ1-3; d_gene: -; abundance: -; CDR3nt: TGCGCCAGCAGCGAAGGACTCTCTGGAAACACCATATATTTT; CDR3aa: CASSEGLSGNTIYF
len: 18; v_gene: TRBV9; j_gene: TRBJ1-1; d_gene: TRBD1; abundance: once; CDR3nt: TGTGCCAGCAGCGTGACATCGGGACAGGGATTTGTTGACACTGAAGCTTTCTTT; CDR3aa: CASSVTSGQGFVDTEAFF
len: 16; v_gene: TRBV5-3; j_gene: TRBJ1-5; d_gene: TRBD1; abundance: -; CDR3nt: TGTGCCAGAAGCCGATTTGATGACAGGGCTCATCAGCCCCAGCATTTT; CDR3aa: CARSRFDDRAHQPQHF
len: 18; v_gene: TRBV7-9; j_gene: TRBJ2-1; d_gene: -; abundance: -; CDR3nt: TGTGCCAGCAGCTCCTCCACGCTGCGGGCTAGCGAATACAATGAGCAGTTCTTC; CDR3aa: CASSSSTLRASEYNEQFF
len: 16; v_gene: TRBV7-9; j_gene: TRBJ1-1; d_gene: TRBD1; abundance: -; CDR3nt: TGTGCCAGCAGCTCGGGGACAGACTTCTTTGGCACTGAAGCTTTCTTT; CDR3aa: CASSSGTDFFGTEAFF
len: 16; v_gene: TRBV7-2; j_gene: TRBJ2-7; d_gene: -; abundance: -; CDR3nt: TGTGCCAGCAGCCCCCAAGGTGGGGAGGGGGCCTACGAGCAGTACTTC; CDR3aa: CASSPQGGEGAYEQYF
len: 16; v_gene: TRBV24-1; j_gene: TRBJ2-2; d_gene: TRBD2; abundance: -; CDR3nt: TGTGCCACCAGTGACCTGGGGGGGACTAACACCGGGGAGCTGTTTTTT; CDR3aa: CATSDLGGTNTGELFF
len: 15; v_gene: TRBV6-5; j_gene: TRBJ2-3; d_gene: TRBD1; abundance: -; CDR3nt: TGTGCCAGCAGTTACGAGGGGGCCGGCACAGATACGCAGTATTTT; CDR3aa: CASSYEGAGTDTQYF
len: 14; v_gene: TRBV5-1; j_gene: TRBJ1-1; d_gene: -; abundance: -; CDR3nt: TGCGCCAGCAGCTTGGTTGAGGGGAACACTGAAGCTTTCTTT; CDR3aa: CASSLVEGNTEAFF
len: 16; v_gene: TRBV7-2; j_gene: TRBJ2-7; d_gene: -; abundance: once; CDR3nt: TGTGCCAGCAGCTTAGCGACGGGTTCCTTCTCCTACGAGCAGTACTTC; CDR3aa: CASSLATGSFSYEQYF
len: 12; v_gene: TRBV6-5; j_gene: TRBJ1-6; d_gene: -; abundance: -; CDR3nt: TGTGCCAGCAGTCTTAGCGATTCACCCCTCCACTTT; CDR3aa: CASSLSDSPLHF
len: 15; v_gene: TRBV18; j_gene: TRBJ2-7; d_gene: -; abundance: once; CDR3nt: TGTGCCAGCTCACCGGGGGGGCCGGTCACCTACGAGCAGTACTTC; CDR3aa: CASSPGGPVTYEQYF
len: 13; v_gene: TRBV5-5; j_gene: TRBJ1-1; d_gene: -; abundance: -; CDR3nt: TGTGCCAGCAGCTTGATAGCGAAGACTGAAGCTTTCTTT; CDR3aa: CASSLIAKTEAFF
len: 14; v_gene: TRBV28; j_gene: TRBJ2-7; d_gene: TRBD2; abundance: -; CDR3nt: TGTGCCAGCAGCACCGGGACTATTACCTACGAGCAGTACTTC; CDR3aa: CASSTGTITYEQYF
len: 15; v_gene: TRBV7-8; j_gene: TRBJ2-3; d_gene: TRBD2; abundance: -; CDR3nt: TGTGCCAGCAGCTTGAGAATAGCGGGGGTAAATACGCAGTATTTT; CDR3aa: CASSLRIAGVNTQYF
len: 14; v_gene: TRBV9; j_gene: TRBJ1-2; d_gene: TRBD1; abundance: -; CDR3nt: TGTGCCAGCAGCGTAGATCAGGGGGCTTGGGGCTACACCTTC; CDR3aa: CASSVDQGAWGYTF
len: 14; v_gene: TRBV5-4; j_gene: TRBJ2-1; d_gene: -; abundance: once; CDR3nt: TGTGCCAGCAGCAGTCCCTTAACAGGGAATGAGCAGTTCTTC; CDR3aa: CASSSPLTGNEQFF
len: 16; v_gene: TRBV11-3; j_gene: TRBJ2-2; d_gene: TRBD2; abundance: -; CDR3nt: TGTGCCAGCAGCTTGGGGGCTAGCGGGGGCACCGGGGAGCTGTTTTTT; CDR3aa: CASSLGASGGTGELFF
len: 15; v_gene: TRBV5-1; j_gene: TRBJ2-1; d_gene: TRBD1; abundance: -; CDR3nt: TGCGCCAGCAGCGTGGGACAGGGATCATACAATGAGCAGTTCTTC; CDR3aa: CASSVGQGSYNEQFF
len: 13; v_gene: TRBV6-5; j_gene: TRBJ1-1; d_gene: -; abundance: -; CDR3nt: TGTGCCAGCAGTCCCAAGCACCCGACTGAAGCTTTCTTT; CDR3aa: CASSPKHPTEAFF
len: 16; v_gene: TRBV18; j_gene: TRBJ2-5; d_gene: -; abundance: -; CDR3nt: TGTGCCAGCTCACCTGTAGCGTCTGTAACGCAAGAGACCCAGTACTTC; CDR3aa: CASSPVASVTQETQYF
len: 15; v_gene: TRBV7-3; j_gene: TRBJ2-3; d_gene: -; abundance: -; CDR3nt: TGTGCCAGCAGCTTAGGAAGCGGACCCACAGATACGCAGTATTTT; CDR3aa: CASSLGSGPTDTQYF
len: 14; v_gene: TRBV2; j_gene: TRBJ1-2; d_gene: -; abundance: -; CDR3nt: TGTGCCAGCACCGGCAGGGTGATTAACTATGGCTACACCTTC; CDR3aa: CASTGRVINYGYTF
len: 13; v_gene: TRBV18; j_gene: TRBJ2-5; d_gene: -; abundance: -; CDR3nt: TGTGCCAGCTCACCGGGGGCAAGTGAGACCCAGTACTTC; CDR3aa: CASSPGASETQYF
len: 15; v_gene: TRBV7-2; j_gene: TRBJ1-4; d_gene: -; abundance: -; CDR3nt: TGTGCCAGCAGCTTACGGGGGGCAGGGGCTGAAAAACTGTTTTTT; CDR3aa: CASSLRGAGAEKLFF
len: 15; v_gene: TRBV18; j_gene: TRBJ1-4; d_gene: -; abundance: -; CDR3nt: TGTGCCAGCTCACCACGGCCAGGGTCTAATGAAAAACTGTTTTTT; CDR3aa: CASSPRPGSNEKLFF